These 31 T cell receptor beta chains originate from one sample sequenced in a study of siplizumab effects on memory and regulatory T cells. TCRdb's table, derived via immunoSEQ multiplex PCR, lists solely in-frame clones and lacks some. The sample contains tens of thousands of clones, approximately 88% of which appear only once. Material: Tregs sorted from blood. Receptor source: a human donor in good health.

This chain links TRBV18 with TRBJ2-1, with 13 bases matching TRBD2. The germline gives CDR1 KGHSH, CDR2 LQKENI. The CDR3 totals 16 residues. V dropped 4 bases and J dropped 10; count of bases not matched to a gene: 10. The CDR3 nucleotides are TGTGCCAGCTCACGTTTCGGACTAGCGGGAGTGTACGAGCAGTTCTTC. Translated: CASSRFGLAGVYEQFF.

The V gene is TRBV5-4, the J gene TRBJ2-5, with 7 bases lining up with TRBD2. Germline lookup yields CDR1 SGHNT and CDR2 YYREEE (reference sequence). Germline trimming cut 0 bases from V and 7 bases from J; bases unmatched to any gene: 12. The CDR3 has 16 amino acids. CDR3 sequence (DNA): TGTGCCAGCAGCTTGGATTCACTAGCGTCAGGCGGGACCCAGTACTTC. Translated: CASSLDSLASGGTQYF. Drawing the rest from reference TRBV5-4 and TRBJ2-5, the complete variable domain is ETGVTQSPTHLIKTRGQQVTLRCSSQSGHNTVSWYQQALGQGPQFIFQYYREEENGRGNFPPRFSGLQFPNYSSELNVNALELDDSALYLCASSLDSLASGGTQYFGPGTRLLVL.

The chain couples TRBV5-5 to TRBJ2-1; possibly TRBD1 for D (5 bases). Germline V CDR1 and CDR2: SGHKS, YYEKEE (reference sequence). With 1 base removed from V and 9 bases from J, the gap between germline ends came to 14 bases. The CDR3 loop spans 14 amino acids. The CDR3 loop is CASSLLIRVGEQFF. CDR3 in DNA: TGTGCCAGCAGCTTGTTAATCAGGGTAGGTGAGCAGTTCTTC.

As DNA, the CDR3 is TGTGCCAGCAGTTATACCACCTCCTACAATGAGCAGTTCTTC. Its translation is CASSYTTSYNEQFF. This chain connects TRBV27 to TRBJ2-1; D uncertain. The CDR3 totals 14 residues. Germline V CDR1 and CDR2: MNHEY, SMNVEV (reference sequence). The V and J ends lost 4 bases and 0 bases respectively, with 7 bases between them.

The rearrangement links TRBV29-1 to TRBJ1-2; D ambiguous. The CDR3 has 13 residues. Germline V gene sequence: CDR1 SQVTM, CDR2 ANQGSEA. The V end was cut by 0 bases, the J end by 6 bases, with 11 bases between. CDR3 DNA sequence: TGCAGCGTTGAAGAGGGCGCTCGGGATGGCTACACCTTC. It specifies CSVEEGARDGYTF. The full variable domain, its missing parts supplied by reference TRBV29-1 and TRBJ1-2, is SAVISQKPSRDICQRGTSLTIQCQVDSQVTMMFWYRQQPGQSLTLIATANQGSEATYESGFVIDKFPISRPNLTFSTLTVSNMSPEDSSIYLCSVEEGARDGYTFGSGTRLTVV.

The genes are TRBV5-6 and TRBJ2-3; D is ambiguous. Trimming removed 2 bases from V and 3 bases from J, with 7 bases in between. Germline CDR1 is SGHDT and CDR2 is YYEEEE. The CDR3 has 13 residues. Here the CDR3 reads CASSLRVTDTQYF. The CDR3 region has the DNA TGTGCCAGCAGCTTACGGGTGACAGATACGCAGTATTTT.

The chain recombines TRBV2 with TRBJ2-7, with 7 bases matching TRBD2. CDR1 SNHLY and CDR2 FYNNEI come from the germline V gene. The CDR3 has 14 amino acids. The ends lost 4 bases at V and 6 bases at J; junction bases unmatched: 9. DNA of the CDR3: TGTGCCAGCAGTGTTAGAGGGAGGGGTCTCGAGCAGTACTTC. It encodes CASSVRGRGLEQYF.

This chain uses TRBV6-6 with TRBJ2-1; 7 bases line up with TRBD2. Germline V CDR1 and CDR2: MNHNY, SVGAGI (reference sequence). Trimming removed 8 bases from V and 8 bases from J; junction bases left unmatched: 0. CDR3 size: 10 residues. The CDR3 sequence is CASGGDEQFF. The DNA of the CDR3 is TGTGCCAGCGGGGGGGATGAGCAGTTCTTC.

CDR3 in amino acids: CAWSVSGLVGETQYF. Written as DNA, the CDR3 is TGTGCCTGGAGTGTATCGGGACTAGTGGGGGAGACCCAGTACTTC. V usage is TRBV30 and J usage is TRBJ2-5, with 8 positions matching TRBD2. V lost 0 bases and J lost 5; bases outside the gene matches: 8. Germline-derived CDR1 and CDR2 are GTSNPN and SVGIG (reference sequence). CDR3 size: 15 residues. Variable domain in full (rest from reference TRBV30 and TRBJ2-5): SQTIHQWPATLVQPVGSPLSLECTVEGTSNPNLYWYRQAAGRGLQLLFYSVGIGQISSEVPQNLSASRPQDRQFILSSKKLLLSDSGFYLCAWSVSGLVGETQYFGPGTRLLVL.

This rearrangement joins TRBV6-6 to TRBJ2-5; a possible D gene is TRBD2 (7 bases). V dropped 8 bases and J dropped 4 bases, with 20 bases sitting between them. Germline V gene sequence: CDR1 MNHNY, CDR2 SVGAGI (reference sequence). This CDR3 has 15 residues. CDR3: CASSLGGGRGETQYF. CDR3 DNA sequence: TGTGCCAGCTCTCTAGGGGGAGGGAGGGGAGAGACCCAGTACTTC.

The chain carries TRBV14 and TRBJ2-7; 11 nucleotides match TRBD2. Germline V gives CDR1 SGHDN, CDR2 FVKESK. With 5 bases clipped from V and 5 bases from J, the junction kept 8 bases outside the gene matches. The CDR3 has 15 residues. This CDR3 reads CASSRLAGLLNEQYF. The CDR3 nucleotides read TGTGCCAGCAGCAGACTAGCGGGACTCTTGAACGAGCAGTACTTC.

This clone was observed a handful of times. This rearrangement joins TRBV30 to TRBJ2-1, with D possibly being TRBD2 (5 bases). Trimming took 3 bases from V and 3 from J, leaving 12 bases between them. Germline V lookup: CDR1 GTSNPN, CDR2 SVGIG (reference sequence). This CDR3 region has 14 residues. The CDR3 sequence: CAWRFRGNYNEQFF. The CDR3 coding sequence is TGTGCCTGGAGGTTTCGGGGAAACTACAATGAGCAGTTCTTC.

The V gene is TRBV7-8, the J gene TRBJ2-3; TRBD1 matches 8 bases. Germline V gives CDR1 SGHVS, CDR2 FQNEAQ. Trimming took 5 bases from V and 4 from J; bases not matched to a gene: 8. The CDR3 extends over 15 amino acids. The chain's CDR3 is CASSRGWTGSDTQYF. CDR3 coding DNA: TGTGCCAGCAGCCGGGGGTGGACAGGGTCAGATACGCAGTATTTT.

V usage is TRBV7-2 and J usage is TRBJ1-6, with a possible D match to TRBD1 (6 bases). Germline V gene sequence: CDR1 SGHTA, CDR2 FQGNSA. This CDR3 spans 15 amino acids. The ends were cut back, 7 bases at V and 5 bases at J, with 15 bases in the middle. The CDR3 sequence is CASILTRDNNSPLHF. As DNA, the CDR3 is TGTGCCAGCATCCTGACCCGGGACAATAATTCACCCCTCCACTTT.

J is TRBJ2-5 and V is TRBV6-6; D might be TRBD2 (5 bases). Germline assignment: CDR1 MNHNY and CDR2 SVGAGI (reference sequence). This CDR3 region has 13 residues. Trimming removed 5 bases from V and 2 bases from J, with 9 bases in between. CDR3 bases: TGTGCCAGCAGTCCAGCGGTACAAGAGACCCAGTACTTC. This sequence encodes CASSPAVQETQYF.

The CDR3 here is CASRILPGPAISEAFF. The CDR3 coding sequence is TGCGCCAGCAGAATATTACCGGGACCCGCGATCTCTGAAGCTTTCTTT. The chain is built from TRBV5-1 and TRBJ1-1, with D possibly matching TRBD1 (5 bases). The CDR3 is 16 residues long. The germline CDR1 and CDR2 sequences are SGHRS and YFSETQ. Trimming shortened V by 5 bases and J by 6 bases, and 23 bases separated the two germline ends.

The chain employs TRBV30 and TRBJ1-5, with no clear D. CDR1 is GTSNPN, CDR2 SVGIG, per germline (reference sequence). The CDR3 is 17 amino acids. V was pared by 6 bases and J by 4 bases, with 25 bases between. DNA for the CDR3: TGTGCCTGTGGGTATGGCGGGGAATGGGCAAATAATCAGCCCCAGCATTTT. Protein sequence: CACGYGGEWANNQPQHF.

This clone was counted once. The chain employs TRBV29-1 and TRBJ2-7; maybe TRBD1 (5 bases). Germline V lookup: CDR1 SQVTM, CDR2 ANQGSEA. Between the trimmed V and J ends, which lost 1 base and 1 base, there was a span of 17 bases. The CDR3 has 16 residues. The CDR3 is CSVEVMGRGVSYEQYF. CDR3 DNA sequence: TGCAGCGTTGAAGTGATGGGGCGTGGGGTGTCCTACGAGCAGTACTTC.

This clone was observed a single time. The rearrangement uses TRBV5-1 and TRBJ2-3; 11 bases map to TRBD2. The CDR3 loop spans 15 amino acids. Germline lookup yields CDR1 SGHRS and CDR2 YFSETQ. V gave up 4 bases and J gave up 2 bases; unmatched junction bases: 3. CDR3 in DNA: TGCGCCAGCAGCCTTAGCGGGAGGGTCACAGATACGCAGTATTTT. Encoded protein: CASSLSGRVTDTQYF.

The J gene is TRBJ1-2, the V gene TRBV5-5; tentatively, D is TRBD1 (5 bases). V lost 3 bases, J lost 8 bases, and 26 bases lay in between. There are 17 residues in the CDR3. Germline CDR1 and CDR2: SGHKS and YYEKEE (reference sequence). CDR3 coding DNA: TGTGCCAGCAGCTCCTGGAACGGGCGCAGGGATATAGAAGGCTACACCTTC. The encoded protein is CASSSWNGRRDIEGYTF.

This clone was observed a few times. CDR3 DNA sequence: TGTGCCAGCAGTCCGGACAGGCTCCACGAGCAGTACTTC. It is translated as CASSPDRLHEQYF. V is TRBV6-5 and J is TRBJ2-7, with TRBD1 matching 7 bases. V trimming: 5 bases; J trimming: 5 bases; junction bases outside the gene matches: 6. The CDR3 contains 13 residues. Germline-derived CDR1 and CDR2 are MNHEY and SVGAGI.

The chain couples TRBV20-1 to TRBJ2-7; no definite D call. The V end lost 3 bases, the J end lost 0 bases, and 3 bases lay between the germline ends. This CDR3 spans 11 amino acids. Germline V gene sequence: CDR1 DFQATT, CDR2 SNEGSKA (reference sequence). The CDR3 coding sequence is TGCAGTGCTAGTGCCTCCTACGAGCAGTACTTC. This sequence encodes CSASASYEQYF.

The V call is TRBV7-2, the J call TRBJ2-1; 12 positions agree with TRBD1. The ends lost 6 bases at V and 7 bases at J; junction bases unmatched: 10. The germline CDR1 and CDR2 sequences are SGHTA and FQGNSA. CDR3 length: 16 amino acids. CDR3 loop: CASRELRDRGRNEQFF. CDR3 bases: TGTGCCAGCAGGGAACTCCGGGACAGGGGGCGTAATGAGCAGTTCTTC.

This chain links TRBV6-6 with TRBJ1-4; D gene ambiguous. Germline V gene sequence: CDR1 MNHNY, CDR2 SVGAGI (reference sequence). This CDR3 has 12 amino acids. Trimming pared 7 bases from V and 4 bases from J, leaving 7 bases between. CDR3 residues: CASTAINEKLFF. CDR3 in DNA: TGTGCCAGCACAGCGATTAATGAAAAACTGTTTTTT.

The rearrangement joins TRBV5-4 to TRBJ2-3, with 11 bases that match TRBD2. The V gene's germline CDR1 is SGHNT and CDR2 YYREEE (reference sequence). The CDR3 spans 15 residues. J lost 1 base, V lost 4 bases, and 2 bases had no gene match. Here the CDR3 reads CASSQGLAGTDTQYF. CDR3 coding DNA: TGTGCCAGCAGCCAGGGACTAGCGGGCACAGATACGCAGTATTTT.

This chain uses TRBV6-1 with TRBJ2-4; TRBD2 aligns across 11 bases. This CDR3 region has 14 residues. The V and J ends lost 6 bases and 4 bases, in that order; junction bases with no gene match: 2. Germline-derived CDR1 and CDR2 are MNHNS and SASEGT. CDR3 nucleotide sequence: TGTGCCAGCAGGGGACTAGCGGAAAAAAACATTCAGTACTTC. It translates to CASRGLAEKNIQYF.

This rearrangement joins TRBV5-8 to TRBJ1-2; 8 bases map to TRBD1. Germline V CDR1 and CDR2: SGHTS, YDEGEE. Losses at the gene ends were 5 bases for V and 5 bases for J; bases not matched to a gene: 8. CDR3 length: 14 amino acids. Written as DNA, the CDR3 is TGTGCCAGCAGTTTGCCGGGACAGGCTTATGGCTACACCTTC. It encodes CASSLPGQAYGYTF. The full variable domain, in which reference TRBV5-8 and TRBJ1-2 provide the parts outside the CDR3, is EAGVTQSPTHLIKTRGQQATLRCSPISGHTSVYWYQQALGLGLQFLLWYDEGEERNRGNFPPRFSGRQFPNYSSELNVNALELEDSALYLCASSLPGQAYGYTFGSGTRLTVV.

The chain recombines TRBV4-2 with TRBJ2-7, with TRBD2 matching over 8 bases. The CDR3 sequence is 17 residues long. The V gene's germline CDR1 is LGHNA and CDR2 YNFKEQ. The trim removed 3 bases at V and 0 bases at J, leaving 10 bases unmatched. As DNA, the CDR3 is TGTGCCAGCAGCCACAGTTTCTCGAGCGGGAGCTCCTACGAGCAGTACTTC. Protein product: CASSHSFSSGSSYEQYF.

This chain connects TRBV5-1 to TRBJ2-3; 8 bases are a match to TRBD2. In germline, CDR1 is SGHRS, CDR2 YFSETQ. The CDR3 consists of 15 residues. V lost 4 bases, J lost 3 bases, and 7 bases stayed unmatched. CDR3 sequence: CASSGSGGRTDTQYF. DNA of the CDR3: TGCGCCAGCAGCGGGTCGGGAGGGCGGACAGATACGCAGTATTTT.

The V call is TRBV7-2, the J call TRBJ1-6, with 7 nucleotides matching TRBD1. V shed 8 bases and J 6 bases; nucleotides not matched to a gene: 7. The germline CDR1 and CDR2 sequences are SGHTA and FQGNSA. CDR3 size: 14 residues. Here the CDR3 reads CASGWTGANSPLHF. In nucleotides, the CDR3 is TGTGCCAGCGGTTGGACAGGTGCTAATTCACCCCTCCACTTT.

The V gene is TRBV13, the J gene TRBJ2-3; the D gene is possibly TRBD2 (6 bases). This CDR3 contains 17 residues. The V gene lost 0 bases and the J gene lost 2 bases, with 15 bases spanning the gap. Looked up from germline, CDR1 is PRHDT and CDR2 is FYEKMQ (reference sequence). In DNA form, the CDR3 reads TGTGCCAGCAGCTTAGGCTTAGGGCGGGATCCCACAGATACGCAGTATTTT. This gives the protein CASSLGLGRDPTDTQYF.